The sequence of this TCR beta chain was determined in a study of CD8+ T cells in alopecia areata. Study-wide context: Twice daily, treated patients received 5 to 10 mg of oral tofacitinib. Study-level points and caveats: Across lesional scalp, and particularly alopecia totalis/universalis, clonality surpassed that of normal scalp. Normal-skin resident alphabeta T cells also appear among scalp sample sequences.

This clone was found a few times. No antigen is known for it. Peripheral blood and lesional scalp punch biopsies were taken from alopecia areata patients. Trimming removed 0 bases from V and 6 bases from J, with 6 bases in between. Germline values: CDR1 MNHEY, CDR2 SVGAGI. CDR3 length: 13 amino acids. The authors extracted RNA and reverse transcribed it into cDNA as the sequencing template. Sequencing used immunoSEQ multiplex PCR; TCRdb keeps in-frame clones, though not all of them. The profile shows about 12,000 clones, 50% to 65% of them singletons. The chain links TRBV6-5 to TRBJ2-1; D is unresolved. The receptor comes from a human donor with alopecia areata. Sequencing was performed on skin. The CDR3 DNA sequence: TGTGCCAGCAGTTACTCGATCAGCAATGAGCAGTTCTTC. Translating gives CASSYSISNEQFF.